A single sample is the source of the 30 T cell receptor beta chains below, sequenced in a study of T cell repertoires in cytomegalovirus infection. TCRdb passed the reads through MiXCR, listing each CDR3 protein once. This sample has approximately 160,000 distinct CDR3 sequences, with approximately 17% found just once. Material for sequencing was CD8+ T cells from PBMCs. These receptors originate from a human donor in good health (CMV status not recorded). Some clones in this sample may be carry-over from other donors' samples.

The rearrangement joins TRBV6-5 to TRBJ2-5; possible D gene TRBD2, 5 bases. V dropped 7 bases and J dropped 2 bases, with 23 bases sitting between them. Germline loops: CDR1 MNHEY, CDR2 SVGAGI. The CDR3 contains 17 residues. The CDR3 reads CASTKLTDFRRQETQYF. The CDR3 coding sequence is TGTGCCAGCACCAAACTGACGGACTTTCGAAGGCAAGAGACCCAGTACTTC.

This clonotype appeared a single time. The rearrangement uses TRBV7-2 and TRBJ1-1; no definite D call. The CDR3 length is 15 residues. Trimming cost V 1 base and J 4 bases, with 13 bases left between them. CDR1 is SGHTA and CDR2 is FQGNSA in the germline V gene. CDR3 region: CASSLGYRGSTEAFF. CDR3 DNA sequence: TGTGCCAGCAGCTTAGGGTATCGGGGATCCACTGAAGCTTTCTTT.

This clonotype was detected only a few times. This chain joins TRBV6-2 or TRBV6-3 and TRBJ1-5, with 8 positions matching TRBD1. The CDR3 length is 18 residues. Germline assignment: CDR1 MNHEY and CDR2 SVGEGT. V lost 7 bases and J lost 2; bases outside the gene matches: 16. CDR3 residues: CASTQATGDGAGNQPQHF. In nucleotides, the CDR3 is TGTGCCAGCACCCAGGCGACAGGGGATGGCGCGGGCAATCAGCCCCAGCATTTT.

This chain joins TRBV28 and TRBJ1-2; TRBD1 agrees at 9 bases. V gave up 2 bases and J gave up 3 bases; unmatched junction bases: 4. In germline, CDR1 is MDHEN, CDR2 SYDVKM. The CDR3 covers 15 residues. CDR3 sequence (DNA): TGTGCCAGCAGTTTAATGGGACAGGGTCACTATGGCTACACCTTC. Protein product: CASSLMGQGHYGYTF.

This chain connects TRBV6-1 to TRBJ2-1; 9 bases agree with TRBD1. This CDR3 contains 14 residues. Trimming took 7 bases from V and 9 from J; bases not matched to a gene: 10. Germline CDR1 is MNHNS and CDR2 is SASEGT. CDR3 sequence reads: CASNTGGRHSEQFF. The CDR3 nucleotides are TGTGCCAGCAATACAGGGGGCCGACACAGTGAGCAGTTCTTC.

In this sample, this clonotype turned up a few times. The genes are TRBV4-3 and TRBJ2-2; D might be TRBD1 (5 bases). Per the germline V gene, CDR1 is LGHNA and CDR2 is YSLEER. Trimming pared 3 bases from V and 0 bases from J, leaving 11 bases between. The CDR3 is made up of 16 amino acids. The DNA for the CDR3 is TGCGCCAGCAGCCACGCAGGGCACCCGAACACCGGGGAGCTGTTTTTT. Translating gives CASSHAGHPNTGELFF.

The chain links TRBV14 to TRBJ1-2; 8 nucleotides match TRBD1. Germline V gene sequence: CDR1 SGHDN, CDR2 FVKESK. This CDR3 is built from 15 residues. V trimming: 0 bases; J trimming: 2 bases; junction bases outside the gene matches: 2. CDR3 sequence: CASSQEWTGNYGYTF. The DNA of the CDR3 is TGTGCCAGCAGCCAAGAATGGACAGGGAACTATGGCTACACCTTC.

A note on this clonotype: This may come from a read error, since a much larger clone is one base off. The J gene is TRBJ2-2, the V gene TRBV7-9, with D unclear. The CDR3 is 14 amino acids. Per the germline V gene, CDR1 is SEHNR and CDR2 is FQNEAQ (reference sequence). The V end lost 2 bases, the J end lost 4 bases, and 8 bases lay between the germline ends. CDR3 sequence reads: CASSLKKLTGELFF. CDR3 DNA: TGTGCCAGCAGCTTAAAGAAACTCACCGGGGAGCTGTTTTTT.

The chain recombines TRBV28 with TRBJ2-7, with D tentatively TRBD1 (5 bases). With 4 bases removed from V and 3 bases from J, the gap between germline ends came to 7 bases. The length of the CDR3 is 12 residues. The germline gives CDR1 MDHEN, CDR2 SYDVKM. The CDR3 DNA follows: TGTGCCAGCAGTTGGCAGGGCTACGAGCAGTACTTC. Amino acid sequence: CASSWQGYEQYF.

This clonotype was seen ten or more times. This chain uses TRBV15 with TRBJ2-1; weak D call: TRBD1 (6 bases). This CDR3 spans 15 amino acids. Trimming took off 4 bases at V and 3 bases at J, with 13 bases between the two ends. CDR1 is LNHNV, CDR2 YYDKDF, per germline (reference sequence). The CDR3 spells CATSNPQDSYNEQFF. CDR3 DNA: TGTGCCACCAGCAACCCACAGGACAGCTACAATGAGCAGTTCTTC.

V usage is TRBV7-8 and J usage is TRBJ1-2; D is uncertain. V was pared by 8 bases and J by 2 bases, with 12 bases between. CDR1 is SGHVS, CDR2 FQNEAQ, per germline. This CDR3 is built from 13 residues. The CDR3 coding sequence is TGTGCCAGCCGGAGAAACAGAAACTATGGCTACACCTTC. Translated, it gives CASRRNRNYGYTF.

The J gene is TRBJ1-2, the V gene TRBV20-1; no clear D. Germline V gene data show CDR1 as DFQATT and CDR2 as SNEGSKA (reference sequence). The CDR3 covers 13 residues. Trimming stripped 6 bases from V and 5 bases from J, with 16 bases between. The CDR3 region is CSARTSWSYGYTF. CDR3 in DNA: TGCAGTGCCAGGACTTCCTGGTCATATGGCTACACCTTC.

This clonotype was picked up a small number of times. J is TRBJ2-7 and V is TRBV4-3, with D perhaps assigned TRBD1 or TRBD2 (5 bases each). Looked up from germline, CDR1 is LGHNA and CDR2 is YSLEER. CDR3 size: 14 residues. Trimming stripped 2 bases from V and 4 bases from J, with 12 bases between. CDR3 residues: CASSQFWGNYEQYF. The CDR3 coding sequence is TGCGCCAGCAGCCAATTCTGGGGGAATTACGAGCAGTACTTC.

The CDR3 sequence: CASSNGGYQETQYF. Here the CDR3 DNA reads TGTGCCAGCAGCAACGGAGGGTACCAAGAGACCCAGTACTTC. This chain links TRBV7-2 with TRBJ2-5, with TRBD2 as a possible D gene (6 bases). CDR3 length: 14 amino acids. Trimming shortened V by 5 bases and J by 0 bases, and 10 bases separated the two germline ends. Germline V gene data show CDR1 as SGHTA and CDR2 as FQGNSA.

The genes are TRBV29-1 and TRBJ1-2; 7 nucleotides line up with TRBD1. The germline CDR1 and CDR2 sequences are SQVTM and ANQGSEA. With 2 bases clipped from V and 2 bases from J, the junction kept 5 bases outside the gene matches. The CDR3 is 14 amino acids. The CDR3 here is CSVESGGANYGYTF. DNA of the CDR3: TGCAGCGTTGAATCAGGGGGGGCCAACTATGGCTACACCTTC.

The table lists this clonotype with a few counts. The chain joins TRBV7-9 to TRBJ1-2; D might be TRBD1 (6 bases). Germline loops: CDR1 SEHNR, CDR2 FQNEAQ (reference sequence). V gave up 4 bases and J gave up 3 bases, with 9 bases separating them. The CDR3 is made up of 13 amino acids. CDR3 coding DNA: TGTGCCAGCAGCTCTCCAGGGGACTATGGCTACACCTTC. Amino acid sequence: CASSSPGDYGYTF.

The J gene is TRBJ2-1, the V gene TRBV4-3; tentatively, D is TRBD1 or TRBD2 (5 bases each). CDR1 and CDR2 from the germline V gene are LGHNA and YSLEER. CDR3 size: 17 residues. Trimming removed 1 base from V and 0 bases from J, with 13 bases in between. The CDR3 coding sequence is TGCGCCAGCAGCCAAGGGGGGTTCCCTAGCTCCTACAATGAGCAGTTCTTC. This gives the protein CASSQGGFPSSYNEQFF.

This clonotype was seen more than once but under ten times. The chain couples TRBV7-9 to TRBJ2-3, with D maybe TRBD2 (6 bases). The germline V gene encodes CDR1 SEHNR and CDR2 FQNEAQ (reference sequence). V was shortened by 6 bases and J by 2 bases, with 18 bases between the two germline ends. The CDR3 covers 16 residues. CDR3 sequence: CASSPSGGIITDTQYF. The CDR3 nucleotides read TGTGCCAGCAGTCCGAGTGGCGGGATAATCACAGATACGCAGTATTTT.

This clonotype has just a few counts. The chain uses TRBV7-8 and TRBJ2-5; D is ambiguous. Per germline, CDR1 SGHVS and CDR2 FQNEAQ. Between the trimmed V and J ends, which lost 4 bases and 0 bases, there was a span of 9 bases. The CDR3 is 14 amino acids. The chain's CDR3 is CASSSLADQETQYF. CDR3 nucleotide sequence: TGTGCCAGCAGCTCCCTGGCCGACCAAGAGACCCAGTACTTC.

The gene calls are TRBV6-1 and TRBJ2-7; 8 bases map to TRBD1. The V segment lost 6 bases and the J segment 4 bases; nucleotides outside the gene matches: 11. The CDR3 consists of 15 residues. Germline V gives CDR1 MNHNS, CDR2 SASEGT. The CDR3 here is CASSPPDRDRYEQYF. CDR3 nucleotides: TGTGCCAGCAGCCCCCCGGACAGGGACCGTTACGAGCAGTACTTC.

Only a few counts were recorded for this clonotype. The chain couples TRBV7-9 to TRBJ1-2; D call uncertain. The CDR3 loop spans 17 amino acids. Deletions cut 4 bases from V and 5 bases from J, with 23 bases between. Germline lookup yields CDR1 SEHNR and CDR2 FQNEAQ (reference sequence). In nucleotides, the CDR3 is TGTGCCAGCAGCTCGCTTTATCCGTGGCCGTCGGGTTATGGCTACACCTTC. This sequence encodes CASSSLYPWPSGYGYTF.

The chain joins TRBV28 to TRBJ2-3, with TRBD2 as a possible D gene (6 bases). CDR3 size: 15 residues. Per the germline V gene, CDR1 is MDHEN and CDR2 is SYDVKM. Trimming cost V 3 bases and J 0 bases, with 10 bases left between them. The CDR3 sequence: CASSFEGGSTDTQYF. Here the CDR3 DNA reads TGTGCCAGCAGTTTCGAGGGAGGAAGCACAGATACGCAGTATTTT.

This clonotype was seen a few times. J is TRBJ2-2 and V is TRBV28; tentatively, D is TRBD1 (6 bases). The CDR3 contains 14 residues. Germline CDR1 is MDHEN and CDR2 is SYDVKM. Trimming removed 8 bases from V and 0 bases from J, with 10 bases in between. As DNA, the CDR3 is TGTGCCAGCGTCGGGACAACGAACACCGGGGAGCTGTTTTTT. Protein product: CASVGTTNTGELFF.

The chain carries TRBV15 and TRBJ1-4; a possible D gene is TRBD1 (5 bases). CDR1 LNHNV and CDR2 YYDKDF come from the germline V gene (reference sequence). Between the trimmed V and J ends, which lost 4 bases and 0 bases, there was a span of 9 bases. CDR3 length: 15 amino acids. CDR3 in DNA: TGTGCCACCAGCACCGACAGTGCAACTAATGAAAAACTGTTTTTT. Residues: CATSTDSATNEKLFF.

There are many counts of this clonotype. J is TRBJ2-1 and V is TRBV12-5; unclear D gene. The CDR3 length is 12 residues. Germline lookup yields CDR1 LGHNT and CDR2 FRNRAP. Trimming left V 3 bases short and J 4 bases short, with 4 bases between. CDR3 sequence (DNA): TGTGCTAGTGGTTTAGGGTACAATGAGCAGTTCTTC. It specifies CASGLGYNEQFF. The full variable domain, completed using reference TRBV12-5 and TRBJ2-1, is DARVTQTPRHKVTEMGQEVTMRCQPILGHNTVFWYRQTMMQGLELLAYFRNRAPLDDSGMPKDRFSAEMPDATLATLKIQPSEPRDSAVYFCASGLGYNEQFFGPGTRLTVL.

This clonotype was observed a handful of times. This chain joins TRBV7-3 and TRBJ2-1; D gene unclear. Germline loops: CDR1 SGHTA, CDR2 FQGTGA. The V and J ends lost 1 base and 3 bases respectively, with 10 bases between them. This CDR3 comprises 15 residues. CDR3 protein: CASSLRPGRYNEQFF. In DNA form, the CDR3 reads TGTGCCAGCAGCTTAAGGCCAGGACGCTACAATGAGCAGTTCTTC.

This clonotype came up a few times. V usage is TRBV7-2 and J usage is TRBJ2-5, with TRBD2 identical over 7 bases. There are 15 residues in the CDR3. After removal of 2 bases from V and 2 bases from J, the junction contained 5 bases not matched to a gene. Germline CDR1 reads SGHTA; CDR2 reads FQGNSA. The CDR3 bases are TGTGCCAGCAGCTTAAGGAGCGGGATACAAGAGACCCAGTACTTC. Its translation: CASSLRSGIQETQYF.

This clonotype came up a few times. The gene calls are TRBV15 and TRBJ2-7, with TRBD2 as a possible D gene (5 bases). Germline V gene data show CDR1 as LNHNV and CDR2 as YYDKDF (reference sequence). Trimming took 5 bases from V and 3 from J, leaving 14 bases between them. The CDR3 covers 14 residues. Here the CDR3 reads CATSSRLRDYEQYF. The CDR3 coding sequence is TGTGCCACCAGCTCCCGGCTCCGGGACTACGAGCAGTACTTC.

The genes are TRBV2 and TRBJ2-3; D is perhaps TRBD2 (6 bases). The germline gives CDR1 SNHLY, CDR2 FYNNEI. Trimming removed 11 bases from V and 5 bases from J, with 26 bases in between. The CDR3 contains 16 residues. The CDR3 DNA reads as TGTGCCCCCCGGAGGGAAGTGGGGCCCTTCGGAGATACGCAGTATTTT. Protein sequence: CAPRREVGPFGDTQYF.

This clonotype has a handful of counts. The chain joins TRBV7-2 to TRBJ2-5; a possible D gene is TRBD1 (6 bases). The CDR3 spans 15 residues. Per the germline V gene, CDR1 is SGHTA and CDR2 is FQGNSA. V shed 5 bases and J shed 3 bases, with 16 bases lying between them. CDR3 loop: CASSVTGTPKETQYF. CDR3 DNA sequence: TGTGCCAGCAGCGTCACCGGGACACCAAAAGAGACCCAGTACTTC.